The clone carrying this TCR beta chain was counted only a few times. This sample stems from a study of T cells in Graves' hyperthyroidism and ophthalmopathy. Study at large: Peripheral blood was taken when the disease was first diagnosed, before any treatment began.

Amplification targeted TCR beta CDR3 regions from RNA transcripts. HTBI primers were employed in a first-round RT-PCR of the TCR CDR3. TCRdb used MiXCR to reprocess the multiplex PCR reads, holding one entry per CDR3 protein. This table holds about 380,000 distinct CDR3 sequences, about 15% found once. Patients were aged 18 to 65, had disease duration under 2 months, and had newly diagnosed hyperthyroidism. Germline trimming cut 0 bases from V and 5 bases from J; bases unmatched to any gene: 8. Per the germline V gene, CDR1 is SGDLS and CDR2 is YYNGEE. The CDR3 loop spans 16 amino acids. The chain combines TRBV9 with TRBJ2-3, with 8 bases fitting TRBD2. Sequencing was performed on blood. The receptor comes from a woman aged 55-70 years with Graves' hyperthyroidism. The CDR3 loop is CASSVGLAGGGDTQYF. The DNA of the CDR3 is TGTGCCAGCAGCGTAGGATTGGCGGGAGGAGGAGATACGCAGTATTTT.